Described below is a single T cell receptor beta chain sequence and its context. Antigen: not known. This entry is derived from a study of cytomegalovirus exposure and HLA in healthy donors. Broader study findings: Most of the TCR beta V segments (in an earlier analysis) were productive either about 87% or about 30% of the time. There was a cluster of highly shared sequence variants that was likely a sequencing artifact.

Primers for the PCR totalled 60 Vbeta and 13 Jbeta. In the source study's methods: Approximately 11 million of the about 80 million unique TCR beta chains counted in a later analysis were shared. The assay was immunoSEQ multiplex PCR, and TCRdb's table has in-frame clones only and misses some. The V and J calls and clone size were taken over from that table, and D and trimming were inferred from the DNA. Among some 190,000 clones listed, about 90% were seen once. Germline CDR1 is SNHLY and CDR2 is FYNNEI. This CDR3 has 16 residues. V lost 7 bases and J lost 6; bases outside the gene matches: 9. The specimen was PBMCs. This rearrangement joins TRBV2 to TRBJ2-7, with 16 bases aligning to TRBD2. This TCR derives from a man aged 30 to 39 in good health and CMV-seronegative. The CDR3, as DNA: TGTGCCAGCATTCGGGGACTAGCGGGAGGGTTTGTCGAGCAGTACTTC. Translated, it gives CASIRGLAGGFVEQYF. The complete variable domain, with remaining parts taken from reference TRBV2 and TRBJ2-7, reads EPEVTQTPSHQVTQMGQEVILRCVPISNHLYFYWYRQILGQKVEFLVSFYNNEISEKSEIFDDQFSVERPDGSNFTLKIRSTKLEDSAMYFCASIRGLAGGFVEQYFGPGTRLTVT.